One TCR beta chain is described in this entry. This specimen belongs to a study of T cells in localized non-small cell lung cancer. Trimming cost V 5 bases and J 6 bases, with 8 bases left between them. The germline CDR1 and CDR2 sequences are MNHEY and SMNVEV (reference sequence). The length of the CDR3 is 13 residues. This table comes from immunoSEQ multiplex PCR, and its TCRdb copy is limited to in-frame clones, with some not included. This sample has roughly 89,000 clones, with approximately 90% found just once. Sample: PBMCs, taken before any cancer treatment. The genes are TRBV27 and TRBJ1-6; D uncertain. The clonotype comes from a woman aged 40 to 75 with stage II squamous cell lung carcinoma. In nucleotides, the CDR3 is TGTGCCAGCAGTATAGCAGCTAATTCACCCCTCCACTTT. Residues: CASSIAANSPLHF.